A selection of T cell receptor beta chains follows, all from one sample in a study of cytomegalovirus exposure and HLA in healthy donors. Data came from immunoSEQ multiplex PCR; TCRdb stores just in-frame clones and leaves some out. Found here are over 150,000 clones, 65% to 90% of them singletons; the top ten hold around an eighth. Sequencing input: PBMCs. The receptors derive from a woman in her 30s in good health and CMV-seropositive. The CDR3 runs from the conserved cysteine through the conserved F or W. The D gene is left open where the match is weak. The size of a clone is reported for some rows only, either as once, few or many, or as a class for expanded clones.

CDR3nt	CDR3aa	j_gene	v_gene	abundance	d_gene
TGTGCCTGGGAGGGACAGGGGGCGGCTGGCTACACCTTC	CAWEGQGAAGYTF	TRBJ1-2	TRBV30	.	TRBD1
TGTGCCAGCAGTTGGAGCGGGTTGTCCTACGAGCAGTACTTC	CASSWSGLSYEQYF	TRBJ2-7	TRBV6-6	.	.
TGTGCCAGCAGTTTTTCGGGGGGCGGTGGCACTGAAGCTTTCTTT	CASSFSGGGGTEAFF	TRBJ1-1	TRBV28	.	.
TGTGCCCTGGGACTAGCGGGACGGCAGTTCTTC	CALGLAGRQFF	TRBJ2-1	TRBV30	.	TRBD2
TGTGCCAGCAGTTACTACCCGGGACAGTCCTACGAGCAGTACTTC	CASSYYPGQSYEQYF	TRBJ2-7	TRBV6-5	.	TRBD1
TGTGCCAGCCAACCTCGGGTCGGGGTCAATGAAAAACTGTTTTTT	CASQPRVGVNEKLFF	TRBJ1-4	TRBV7-9	.	.
TGCGCCAGCAGCCCCACTGGGGCCGCGCAGGGGCCGTCCGGGGAGCTGTTTTTT	CASSPTGAAQGPSGELFF	TRBJ2-2	TRBV5-1	once	.
TGCGCCAGCAATCAGGGACTAAACACAGATACGCAGTATTTT	CASNQGLNTDTQYF	TRBJ2-3	TRBV10-2	once	TRBD2
TGTGCCAGCAGCCCCGGGACTAGCGGGAGGGGCATCACCGGGGAGCTGTTTTTT	CASSPGTSGRGITGELFF	TRBJ2-2	TRBV27	.	TRBD2
TGTGCCAGCAGTTACGGCACAGCCCTATATGGCTACACCTTC	CASSYGTALYGYTF	TRBJ1-2	TRBV6-5	.	.
TGTGCCAGCAGCCCCGAGGGTTTCTTTTCCTACAATGAGCAGTTCTTC	CASSPEGFFSYNEQFF	TRBJ2-1	TRBV11-2	.	.
TGTGCCAGTAGCCAGATCAATGAGCAGTTCTTC	CASSQINEQFF	TRBJ2-1	TRBV19	few	.
TGTGCCACCAGCAGTGGGCAGTGGCCCGGGGAGCTGTTTTTT	CATSSGQWPGELFF	TRBJ2-2	TRBV15	.	.
TGCGCCAGCAGCGGCGACAGGGGGGACACCGGGGAGCTGTTTTTT	CASSGDRGDTGELFF	TRBJ2-2	TRBV5-1	.	TRBD1
TGTGCCAGCAGTCCAGGACAGGGGTCGGCCTGGAACACTGAAGCTTTCTTT	CASSPGQGSAWNTEAFF	TRBJ1-1	TRBV27	.	TRBD1
TGTGCCAGCAGTTATTCTAGCGGGAGTTTAGCTGAGCAGTTCTTC	CASSYSSGSLAEQFF	TRBJ2-1	TRBV6-5	.	TRBD2
TGTGCCAGTAGGGGACTAGCGGGAACCGGGGAGCTGTTTTTT	CASRGLAGTGELFF	TRBJ2-2	TRBV19	.	TRBD2
TGCGCCAGCAGCTTGGCCCCACAGGGGGCACCCGCCTACGAGCAGTACTTC	CASSLAPQGAPAYEQYF	TRBJ2-7	TRBV5-1	.	TRBD1
TGTGCCTGGGACTCCACCCGCTGGGGCGACAGGCACTATGGCTACACCTTC	CAWDSTRWGDRHYGYTF	TRBJ1-2	TRBV30	once	.
TGTGCCAGCAGGGACCGGGACAGATACAATCAGCCCCAGCATTTT	CASRDRDRYNQPQHF	TRBJ1-5	TRBV28	.	TRBD1
TGTGCCAGCAGTATAACAGGGTCTCCAACCTACGAGCAGTACTTC	CASSITGSPTYEQYF	TRBJ2-7	TRBV6-5	.	.
TGTGCCAGCAGGGGACAGCGCGTCAACTATGGCTACACCTTC	CASRGQRVNYGYTF	TRBJ1-2	TRBV2	.	TRBD1
TGTGCCAGCAGTCCCCCCCCGGGGGAGGGTGGCTACACCTTC	CASSPPPGEGGYTF	TRBJ1-2	TRBV28	.	.
TGTGCCAGCTCATCAACTAGCGGACAGGTGGAGCAGTACTTC	CASSSTSGQVEQYF	TRBJ2-7	TRBV18	once	.
TGTGCCAGCAGTTTGAGCAACCACTACGAGCAGTACTTC	CASSLSNHYEQYF	TRBJ2-7	TRBV27	.	.
TGTGCCAGCAGCTCGGGACAGTATGGTGGCTACACCTTC	CASSSGQYGGYTF	TRBJ1-2	TRBV5-8	.	TRBD1
TGTGCCAGCAGTGAAGCGCGTTACGAGCAGTACTTC	CASSEARYEQYF	TRBJ2-7	TRBV6-1	.	.